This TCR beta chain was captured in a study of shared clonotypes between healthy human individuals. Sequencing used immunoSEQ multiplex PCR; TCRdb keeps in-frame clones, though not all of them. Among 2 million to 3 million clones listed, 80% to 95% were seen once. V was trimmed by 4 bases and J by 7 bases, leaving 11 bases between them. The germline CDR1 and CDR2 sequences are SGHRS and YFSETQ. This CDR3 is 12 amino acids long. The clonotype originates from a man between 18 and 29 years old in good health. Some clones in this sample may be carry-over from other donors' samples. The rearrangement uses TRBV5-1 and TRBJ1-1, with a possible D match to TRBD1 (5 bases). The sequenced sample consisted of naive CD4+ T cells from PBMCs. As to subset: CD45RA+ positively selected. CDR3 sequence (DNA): TGCGCCAGCAGCCCCGACAGACATGAAGCTTTCTTT. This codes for CASSPDRHEAFF.